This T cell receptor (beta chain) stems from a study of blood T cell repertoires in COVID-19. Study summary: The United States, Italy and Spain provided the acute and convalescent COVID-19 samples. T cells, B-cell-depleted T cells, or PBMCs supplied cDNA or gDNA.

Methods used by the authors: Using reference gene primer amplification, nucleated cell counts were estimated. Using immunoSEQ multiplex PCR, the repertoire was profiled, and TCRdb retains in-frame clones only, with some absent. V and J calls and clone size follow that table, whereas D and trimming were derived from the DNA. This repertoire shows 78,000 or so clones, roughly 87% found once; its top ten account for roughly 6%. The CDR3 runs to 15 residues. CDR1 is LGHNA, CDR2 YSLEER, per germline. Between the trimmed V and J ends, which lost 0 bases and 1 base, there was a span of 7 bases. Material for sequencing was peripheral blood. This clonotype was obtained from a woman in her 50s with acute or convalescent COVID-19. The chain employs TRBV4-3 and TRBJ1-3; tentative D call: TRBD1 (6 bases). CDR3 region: CASSQEGTSGNTIYF. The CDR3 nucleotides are TGCGCCAGCAGCCAAGAGGGGACATCTGGAAACACCATATATTTT.